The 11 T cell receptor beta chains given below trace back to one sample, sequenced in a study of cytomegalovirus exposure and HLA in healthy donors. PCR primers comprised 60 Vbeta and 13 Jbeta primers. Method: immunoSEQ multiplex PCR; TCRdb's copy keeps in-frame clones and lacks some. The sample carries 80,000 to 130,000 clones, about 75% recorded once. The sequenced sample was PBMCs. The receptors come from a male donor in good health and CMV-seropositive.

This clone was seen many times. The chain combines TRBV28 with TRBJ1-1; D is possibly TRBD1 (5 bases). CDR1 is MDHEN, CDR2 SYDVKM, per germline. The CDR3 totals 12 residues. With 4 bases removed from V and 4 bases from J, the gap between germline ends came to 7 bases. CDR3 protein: CASSWGGTEAFF. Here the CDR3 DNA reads TGTGCCAGCAGTTGGGGGGGCACTGAAGCTTTCTTT.

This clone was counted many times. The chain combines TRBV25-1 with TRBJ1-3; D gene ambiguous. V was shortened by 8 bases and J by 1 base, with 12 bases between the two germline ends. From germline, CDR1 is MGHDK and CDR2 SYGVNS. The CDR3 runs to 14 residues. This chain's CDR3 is CASGSGGSGNTIYF. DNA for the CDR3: TGTGCCAGCGGTAGTGGAGGGTCTGGAAACACCATATATTTT.

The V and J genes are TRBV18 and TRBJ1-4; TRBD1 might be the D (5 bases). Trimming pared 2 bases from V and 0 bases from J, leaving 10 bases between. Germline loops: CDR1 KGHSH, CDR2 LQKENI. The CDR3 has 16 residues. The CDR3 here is CASSPRQRTTNEKLFF. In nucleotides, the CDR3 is TGTGCCAGCTCACCAAGACAGAGGACAACTAATGAAAAACTGTTTTTT.

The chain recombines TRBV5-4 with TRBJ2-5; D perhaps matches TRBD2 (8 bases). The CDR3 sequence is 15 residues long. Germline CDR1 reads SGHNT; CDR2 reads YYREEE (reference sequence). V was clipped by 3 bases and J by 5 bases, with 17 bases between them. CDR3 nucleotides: TGTGCCAGCAGCTCGGGACTAGGGGGCGGGGAGACCCAGTACTTC. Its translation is CASSSGLGGGETQYF.

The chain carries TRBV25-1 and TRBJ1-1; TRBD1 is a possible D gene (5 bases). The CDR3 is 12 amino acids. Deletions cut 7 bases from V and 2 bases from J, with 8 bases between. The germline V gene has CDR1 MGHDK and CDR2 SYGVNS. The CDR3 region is CASTRENTEAFF. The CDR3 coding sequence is TGTGCCAGCACCAGGGAAAACACTGAAGCTTTCTTT.

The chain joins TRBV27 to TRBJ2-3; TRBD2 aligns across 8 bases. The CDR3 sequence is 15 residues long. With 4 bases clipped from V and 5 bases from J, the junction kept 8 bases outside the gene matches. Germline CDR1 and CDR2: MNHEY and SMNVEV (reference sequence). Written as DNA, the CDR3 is TGTGCCAGCAGTTCAACGGGACTAGTAAAAGATACGCAGTATTTT. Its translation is CASSSTGLVKDTQYF.

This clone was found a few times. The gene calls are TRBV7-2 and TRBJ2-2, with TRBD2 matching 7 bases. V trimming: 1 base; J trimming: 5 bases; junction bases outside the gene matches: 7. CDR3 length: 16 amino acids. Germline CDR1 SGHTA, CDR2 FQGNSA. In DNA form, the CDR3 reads TGTGCCAGCAGCTTAGTGGGGGGGGTTCGGACCGGGGAGCTGTTTTTT. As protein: CASSLVGGVRTGELFF.

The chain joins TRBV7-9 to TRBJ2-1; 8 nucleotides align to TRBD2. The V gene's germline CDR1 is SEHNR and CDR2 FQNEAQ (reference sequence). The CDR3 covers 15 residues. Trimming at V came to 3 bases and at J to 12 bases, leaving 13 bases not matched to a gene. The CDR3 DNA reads TGTGCCAGCAGCTTCCAAACTGGAGCGGGGGTAGGGCAGTTCTTC. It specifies CASSFQTGAGVGQFF.

The CDR3 nucleotides read TGTGCCAGCAACCCCTCCGGGGGACAGGGAGAGACCCAGTACTTC. This sequence encodes CASNPSGGQGETQYF. The J gene is TRBJ2-5, the V gene TRBV9, with 9 positions matching TRBD1. CDR3 size: 15 residues. V lost 6 bases and J lost 4; bases outside the gene matches: 10. Germline V gene data show CDR1 as SGDLS and CDR2 as YYNGEE. The full variable domain, with the rest looked up from reference TRBV9 and TRBJ2-5, is DSGVTQTPKHLITATGQRVTLRCSPRSGDLSVYWYQQSLDQGLQFLIQYYNGEERAKGNILERFSAQQFPDLHSELNLSSLELGDSALYFCASNPSGGQGETQYFGPGTRLLVL.

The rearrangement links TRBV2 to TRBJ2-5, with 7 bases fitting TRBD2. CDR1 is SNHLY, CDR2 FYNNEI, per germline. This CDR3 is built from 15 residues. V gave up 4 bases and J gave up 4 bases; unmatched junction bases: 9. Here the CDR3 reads CASSVQRGGGETQYF. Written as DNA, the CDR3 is TGTGCCAGCAGTGTACAGCGGGGAGGAGGAGAGACCCAGTACTTC. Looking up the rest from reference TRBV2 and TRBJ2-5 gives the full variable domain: EPEVTQTPSHQVTQMGQEVILRCVPISNHLYFYWYRQILGQKVEFLVSFYNNEISEKSEIFDDQFSVERPDGSNFTLKIRSTKLEDSAMYFCASSVQRGGGETQYFGPGTRLLVL.

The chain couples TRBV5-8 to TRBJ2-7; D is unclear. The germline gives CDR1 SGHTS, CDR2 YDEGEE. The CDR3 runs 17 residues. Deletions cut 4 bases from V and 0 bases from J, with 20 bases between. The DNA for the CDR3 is TGTGCCAGCAGCGTACAGAGAGACACCTGGTTCTCCTACGAGCAGTACTTC. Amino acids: CASSVQRDTWFSYEQYF.